This TCR beta chain was recorded in a study of CXCR3-negative and CXCR3-positive naive CD8 T cells. Study observations and caveats: Memory CD8+ cells showed much lower diversity, while both naive subsets were comparably high. The level of CXCR3 expression partially decreased after cryopreservation; the majority of assays used fresh PBMCs.

Note on this clonotype: As yet, its antigen is unknown.

Per germline, CDR1 DFQATT and CDR2 SNEGSKA (reference sequence). The CDR3 totals 14 residues. It was by 5' RACE with UMI labels that the TRB cDNA libraries were prepared. TCRdb reprocessed the 5' RACE reads, with one entry per CDR3 protein and no DNA. This sample contains 45,000 or so distinct CDR3 sequences. The sample comprised memory CD8+ T cells from blood. The J gene is TRBJ2-1, the V gene TRBV20-1; TCRdb calls TRBD2, which cannot be checked without DNA. This receptor was taken from a human donor in good health. Some clones in this sample may be carry-over from other donors' samples. CDR3 residues: CSSVRLGNYNEQFF.